The entry below gives a single TCR beta chain sequence along with its context. The target antigen is unknown. Deep-level running was used for the assay. Per the authors' pipeline: Because ImmunoSEQ provided only junction sequences with no quality scores, the filtering differed. Assay: immunoSEQ multiplex PCR; the TCRdb copy retains only in-frame clones and omits some. The V and J calls and the clone size are those of that table, but D and trimming were determined from the DNA. The table includes around 430,000 clones, around 75% detected once. The data belong to a study of shared clonotypes between healthy human individuals. General study results and limits: Clonotype sharing among donors was expected to depend on sequencing depth.

The receptor was isolated from a middle-aged woman in good health. Some clones in this sample may be carry-over from other donors' samples. The sequencing sample was made of PBMCs.

The CDR3 DNA reads TGTGCCAGCAGTTTAGTTGGGGGGAATCTAGATACGCAGTATTTT. This translates into CASSLVGGNLDTQYF. This chain links TRBV27 with TRBJ2-3, with D perhaps matching TRBD2 (6 bases). The ends were cut back, 2 bases at V and 5 bases at J, with 14 bases in the middle. This CDR3 region has 15 residues. Germline loops: CDR1 MNHEY, CDR2 SMNVEV (reference sequence).